This T cell receptor (beta chain) was sequenced in a study of blood T cell repertoires in COVID-19. Clones were read by immunoSEQ multiplex PCR, and TCRdb kept only the in-frame ones, dropping some. The sample shows 40,000 or so clones, about 89% of them seen only once. The trim removed 4 bases at V and 0 bases at J, leaving 17 bases unmatched. Germline values: CDR1 SEHNR, CDR2 FQNEAQ (reference sequence). The CDR3 spans 19 residues. The origin of this receptor is a woman aged 25 to 39 in a cohort sampled during active COVID-19. Specimen: peripheral blood. This sequence joins TRBV7-9 and TRBJ2-5; TRBD1 agrees at 7 bases. Here the CDR3 DNA reads TGTGCCAGCAGCTCTCCCGCCGGGGTGACAGGGCCTTACCAAGAGACCCAGTACTTC. It yields the protein CASSSPAGVTGPYQETQYF.